A single sample gave rise to the 19 T cell receptor beta chains below, sequenced in a study of metastatic and nonmetastatic thyroid tumors (TCRdb year 2020). No treatment had been received by any patient before thyroid surgery. The library was obtained by PCR. Sequenced using an Illumina HiSeq 4000. In-frame beta chains were kept once TCRdb had trimmed the public reads at Q25 with fastp and called clones with MiXCR. In this sample the table shows roughly 98,000 clones, approximately 15% of which occur a single time. The biggest ten clones account for about 3.6% of the sample. The specimen was blood. The receptors originated from a female donor with papillary thyroid cancer or a benign thyroid nodule (not recorded which). Some clones in this sample may be carry-over from other donors' samples.

This clone has just a few counts. This sequence joins TRBV6-1 and TRBJ1-2; 9 bases fit TRBD1. The CDR3 sequence is 16 residues long. V was clipped by 10 bases and J by 10 bases; unmatched bases: 22. The germline CDR1 and CDR2 sequences are MNHNS and SASEGT. DNA of the CDR3: TGTGCCACCTCCCCCCGTGACAGGGGGGTGTACGGAGTCTACACCTTC. Its protein is CATSPRDRGVYGVYTF.

The chain has TRBV20-1 and TRBJ2-3; D might be TRBD2 (6 bases). The CDR3 runs 13 residues. V gave up 2 bases and J gave up 13 bases, with 19 bases separating them. Per germline, CDR1 DFQATT and CDR2 SNEGSKA (reference sequence). DNA for the CDR3: TGCAGTGCTAGATCTTCGGCCTCCTGGGGGGAGTATTTT. Encoded protein: CSARSSASWGEYF.

This clone was seen at least ten times. This chain joins TRBV27 and TRBJ1-2, with 8 bases that match TRBD1. Germline lookup yields CDR1 MNHEY and CDR2 SMNVEV (reference sequence). The CDR3 contains 13 residues. V lost 8 bases and J lost 2; bases outside the gene matches: 4. In nucleotides, the CDR3 is TGTGCCAGCGGGGACAGGTTAAACTATGGCTACACCTTC. It translates to CASGDRLNYGYTF.

Comment on this clone: A much larger clone differs from this one at a single base, so this may be a read error. Distinct nucleotide sequences in the sample also encode this CDR3. The V call is TRBV12-3 or TRBV12-4, the J call TRBJ2-3; TRBD2 matches at 10 bases. The CDR3 length is 14 residues. DNA for the CDR3: TGTGCCAGCAGATCTAGCGGGGGAACAGATACTCAGTATTTT. Translating it yields CASRSSGGTDTQYF.

This clone was observed a few times. The chain couples TRBV28 to TRBJ1-2; D remains ambiguous. Germline lookup yields CDR1 MDHEN and CDR2 SYDVKM. There are 13 residues in the CDR3. V shed 3 bases and J shed 4 bases, with 9 bases lying between them. CDR3 region: CASSFEGAYGYTF. In DNA, the CDR3 is TGTGCCAGCAGTTTCGAAGGAGCCTATGGCTACACCTTC.

This clone was detected only a few times. The V and J genes are TRBV20-1 and TRBJ1-1; 7 bases line up with TRBD1. With 2 bases clipped from V and 3 bases from J, the junction kept 6 bases outside the gene matches. CDR1 and CDR2 (germline): DFQATT, SNEGSKA (reference sequence). CDR3 length equals 14 residues. This CDR3 is CSARPDRPDTEAFF. The CDR3 DNA reads TGCAGTGCTAGACCGGACAGGCCGGACACTGAAGCTTTCTTT.

This clone was seen ten or more times. The CDR3 sequence: CASRLAGGVTDTQYF. The DNA of the CDR3 is TGTGCCAGCAGGCTAGCGGGGGGAGTCACAGATACGCAGTATTTT. V gene TRBV11-1 combines with J gene TRBJ2-3; 11 bases map to TRBD2. J was trimmed by 2 bases and V by 6 bases; bases with no gene match: 4. Germline lookup yields CDR1 SGHAT and CDR2 FQDESV (reference sequence). The CDR3 consists of 15 residues.

There are many counts of this clone. V usage is TRBV11-2 and J usage is TRBJ2-5; D is possibly TRBD1 (5 bases). The germline gives CDR1 SGHAT, CDR2 FQNNGV. CDR3 size: 15 residues. V was trimmed by 5 bases and J by 1 base, leaving 14 bases between them. CDR3 bases: TGTGCCAGCAGCCCTAGTCCAGGGCCCCAAGAGACCCAGTACTTC. As protein: CASSPSPGPQETQYF.

This clone has at least ten counts. This sample includes further DNA sequences coding for the same CDR3. The rearrangement joins TRBV20-1 to TRBJ1-5; D is undetermined. V gave up 3 bases and J gave up 7 bases, with 13 bases separating them. The germline V gene has CDR1 DFQATT and CDR2 SNEGSKA (reference sequence). This CDR3 has 13 amino acids. CDR3 nucleotides: TGCAGTGCTAGCGCCGGGGTTGGGCAGCCCCAGCATTTT. It translates to CSASAGVGQPQHF.

This clone was observed many times. J is TRBJ1-1 and V is TRBV7-2; TRBD1 is a possible D gene (6 bases). CDR1 is SGHTA and CDR2 is FQGNSA in the germline V gene. There are 15 residues in the CDR3. V was trimmed by 0 bases and J by 3 bases, leaving 11 bases between them. The CDR3 spells CASSLARGADTEAFF. CDR3 DNA: TGTGCCAGCAGCTTAGCTAGGGGGGCGGACACTGAAGCTTTCTTT.

As to this clone: Since a much larger clone is just one base distant, this may be a read error. Other DNA sequences in this sample translate to the same CDR3. The rearrangement uses TRBV14 and TRBJ2-1; 11 bases align to TRBD2. The V gene end was trimmed by 4 bases and the J gene end by 4 bases; junction bases not matched to a gene: 6. The V gene's germline CDR1 is SGHDN and CDR2 FVKESK. The CDR3 contains 16 residues. The CDR3 loop is CASSPLLAGVYNEQFF. In DNA form, the CDR3 reads TGTGCCAGCAGCCCGTTACTAGCGGGGGTTTACAATGAGCAGTTCTTC.

There are many counts of this clone. A much larger clonotype is one base distant, so this may be a read error. CDR3 sequence reads: CASSLQETQYF. CDR3 in DNA: TGTGCCAGCAGCTTACAAGAGACCCAGTACTTC. The V call is TRBV5-6, the J call TRBJ2-5; unclear D gene. The CDR3 extends over 11 amino acids. Trimming took 2 bases from V and 2 from J, leaving 1 base between them. Looked up from germline, CDR1 is SGHDT and CDR2 is YYEEEE. The variable domain in full, with the rest retrieved from reference TRBV5-6 and TRBJ2-5, is DAGVTQSPTHLIKTRGQQVTLRCSPKSGHDTVSWYQQALGQGPQFIFQYYEEEERQRGNFPDRFSGHQFPNYSSELNVNALLLGDSALYLCASSLQETQYFGPGTRLLVL.

This clone was counted many times. The V gene is TRBV4-1, the J gene TRBJ1-5, with D possibly matching TRBD1 (5 bases). V was trimmed by 1 base and J by 2 bases, leaving 12 bases between them. CDR1 MGHRA and CDR2 YSYEKL come from the germline V gene. There are 16 residues in the CDR3. The CDR3 loop reads CASSQVWDVGNQPQHF. As DNA, the CDR3 is TGCGCCAGCAGCCAAGTGTGGGACGTAGGCAATCAGCCCCAGCATTTT.

In regard to this clone: This may come from a read error, since a much larger clone is one base off. The chain joins TRBV7-9 to TRBJ1-5; 11 bases fit TRBD1. Germline CDR1 is SEHNR and CDR2 is FQNEAQ (reference sequence). This CDR3 region has 15 residues. With 5 bases clipped from V and 6 bases from J, the junction kept 6 bases outside the gene matches. CDR3 sequence reads: CASSQGQGVLQPQHF. DNA of the CDR3: TGTGCCAGCAGCCAGGGACAGGGGGTTCTTCAGCCCCAGCATTTT.

Ten or more counts support this clone. V and J are TRBV12-3 or TRBV12-4 and TRBJ2-2, with D possibly TRBD2 on 7 matching bases. This CDR3 is 16 amino acids long. The V end was cut by 5 bases, the J end by 2 bases, with 15 bases between. The CDR3 bases are TGTGCCAGCAGTGGTTTGGGGGGGCCTAACACCGGGGAGCTGTTTTTT. This sequence encodes CASSGLGGPNTGELFF.

This clone occurred many times. The gene calls are TRBV6-1 and TRBJ1-3; D remains ambiguous. Germline CDR1 and CDR2: MNHNS and SASEGT. CDR3 length: 15 residues. V lost 5 bases to trimming and J lost 0 bases, with 11 bases between them. The CDR3 nucleotides are TGTGCCAGCAGTTCCGAAAACAGCTCTGGAAACACCATATATTTT. The encoded protein is CASSSENSSGNTIYF.

With respect to this clone: This could be a read error, since a much larger clone is one nucleotide away. The genes are TRBV20-1 and TRBJ2-5; tentative D call: TRBD2 (5 bases). The CDR3 runs 15 residues. CDR1 is DFQATT, CDR2 SNEGSKA, per germline (reference sequence). V lost 7 bases, J lost 1 base, and 19 bases lay in between. CDR3 coding DNA: TGCAGTGTGCCCCTAGGCCGGGGTGCCCAAGAGACCCAGTACTTC. Protein product: CSVPLGRGAQETQYF.

There are many counts of this clone. The rearrangement joins TRBV27 to TRBJ1-2; 7 bases map to TRBD1. CDR1 is MNHEY, CDR2 SMNVEV, per germline (reference sequence). This CDR3 region has 15 residues. Germline trimming cut 6 bases from V and 5 bases from J; bases unmatched to any gene: 12. DNA for the CDR3: TGTGCCAGCAGGGAAGCCGGACAGGCGAGGTATGGCTACACCTTC. Translated, it gives CASREAGQARYGYTF.

This clone showed up many times. The V and J genes are TRBV15 and TRBJ1-2, with D perhaps TRBD1 (5 bases). The germline CDR1 and CDR2 sequences are LNHNV and YYDKDF (reference sequence). Trimming took off 3 bases at V and 7 bases at J, with 21 bases between the two ends. This CDR3 has 16 residues. The CDR3 spells CATSSLPSGRVGGYTF. The CDR3 nucleotides read TGTGCCACCAGCAGTCTACCGTCGGGCAGGGTCGGTGGCTACACCTTC.